A single T cell receptor (beta chain) is shown here with its context. Its antigen is undetermined. The germline CDR1 and CDR2 sequences are SGDLS and YYNGEE. This CDR3 has 14 residues. V lost 6 bases to trimming and J lost 5 bases; unmatched junction nucleotides: 5. The data originate from a study of cytomegalovirus exposure and HLA in healthy donors. General study points: The study labeled 150 to 200 TCR beta chains cytomegalovirus-associated. Highest at DRB1 and lowest at HLA-C, TCR association rates differed among HLA loci in a later analysis.

The PCR contained 60 Vbeta and 13 Jbeta primers. The method was immunoSEQ multiplex PCR; TCRdb's version includes in-frame clones alone and lacks a portion of them. The sample lists about 120,000 clones; about 75% were seen once. The source of this sequence is a woman between 35 and 50 years old in good health and CMV-seropositive. Sequencing input: PBMCs. The genes are TRBV9 and TRBJ1-6, with 7 bases that match TRBD1. The CDR3 reads CASNLGQNNSPLHF. In DNA form, the CDR3 reads TGTGCCAGCAACTTGGGACAGAATAATTCACCCCTCCACTTT.